These 18 T cell receptor beta chains originate from one sample sequenced in a study of CD8 T cells in ankylosing spondylitis. TCRdb reanalysed the 5' RACE reads using MiXCR and keeps one entry per CDR3 protein. Here the sample spans approximately 200,000 distinct CDR3 sequences, around 13% being singletons. The sample comprised blood, either unsorted or a sorted T cell fraction (not recorded which). These receptor sequences come from a male donor with ankylosing spondylitis or in good health (not recorded which).

A few counts support this clonotype. This chain links TRBV7-9 with TRBJ2-7; the match to TRBD1 covers 7 bases. Germline V lookup: CDR1 SEHNR, CDR2 FQNEAQ (reference sequence). The V segment lost 6 bases and the J segment 4 bases; nucleotides outside the gene matches: 9. CDR3 length: 14 residues. The CDR3 DNA follows: TGTGCCAGCAGTTCGGACAGGAAGCCTTACGAGCAGTACTTC. This gives the protein CASSSDRKPYEQYF.

This clonotype was picked up a small number of times. The chain uses TRBV2 and TRBJ1-2; D is undetermined. Between the trimmed V and J ends, which lost 4 bases and 3 bases, there was a span of 6 bases. Germline loops: CDR1 SNHLY, CDR2 FYNNEI. The CDR3 has 12 residues. The CDR3 loop reads CASSAMDYGYTF. CDR3 nucleotide sequence: TGTGCCAGCAGTGCAATGGACTATGGCTACACCTTC.

This CDR3 reads CSAHGTDSMYGYTF. In DNA, the CDR3 is TGCAGTGCCCATGGGACAGATTCTATGTATGGCTACACCTTC. The chain uses TRBV20-1 and TRBJ1-2; TRBD1 agrees at 7 bases. J gave up 5 bases and V 6 bases, and 12 bases lay outside the gene matches. Germline loops: CDR1 DFQATT, CDR2 SNEGSKA (reference sequence). This CDR3 spans 14 amino acids.

This clonotype was seen more than once but under ten times. The rearrangement links TRBV30 to TRBJ2-7, with a weak D call TRBD2 (5 bases). Germline CDR1 reads GTSNPN; CDR2 reads SVGIG (reference sequence). CDR3 length: 12 residues. Deletions cut 3 bases from V and 7 bases from J, with 13 bases between. The CDR3 protein is CAWSPTGKEQYF. The CDR3 DNA follows: TGTGCCTGGAGCCCCACGGGGAAGGAGCAGTACTTC.

This clonotype was observed at least ten times. The rearrangement joins TRBV14 to TRBJ1-2; no clear D gene. The CDR3 length is 12 residues. The V gene lost 2 bases and the J gene lost 5 bases, with 6 bases spanning the gap. Germline loops: CDR1 SGHDN, CDR2 FVKESK. For the CDR3, the DNA is TGTGCCAGCAGCCAATCCTCTTATGGCTACACCTTC. This sequence encodes CASSQSSYGYTF.

V and J are TRBV5-6 and TRBJ2-2, with D possibly TRBD1 on 5 matching bases. Trimming removed 3 bases at V and 9 bases at J, with 12 bases between. Germline assignment: CDR1 SGHDT and CDR2 YYEEEE. CDR3 length equals 13 residues. The CDR3 loop is CASSSTGAWELFF. CDR3 nucleotide sequence: TGTGCCAGCAGCTCCACAGGAGCCTGGGAGCTGTTTTTT.

There are a few counts of this clonotype. V is TRBV4-1 and J is TRBJ2-3; TRBD1 might be the D (6 bases). The germline V gene encodes CDR1 MGHRA and CDR2 YSYEKL. The CDR3 length is 16 residues. The V end was cut by 3 bases, the J end by 0 bases, with 13 bases between. CDR3 protein: CASSHNGQQSTDTQYF. The CDR3 region has the DNA TGCGCCAGCAGCCACAACGGACAGCAGAGCACAGATACGCAGTATTTT.

The CDR3 bases are TGTGCCAGTAGTATAGGCAGGGGGCCCTACAATGAGCAGTTCTTC. Protein: CASSIGRGPYNEQFF. The chain links TRBV19 to TRBJ2-1; 8 bases map to TRBD1. Germline CDR1 LNHDA, CDR2 SQIVND (reference sequence). The CDR3 contains 15 residues. V dropped 1 base and J dropped 2; count of bases not matched to a gene: 1. Looking up the rest from reference TRBV19 and TRBJ2-1 gives the full variable domain: DGGITQSPKYLFRKEGQNVTLSCEQNLNHDAMYWYRQDPGQGLRLIYYSQIVNDFQKGDIAEGYSVSREKKESFPLTVTSAQKNPTAFYLCASSIGRGPYNEQFFGPGTRLTVL.

This clonotype was seen ten or more times. V usage is TRBV9 and J usage is TRBJ1-1, with 8 bases aligning to TRBD1. The junction had 3 bases not matched to a gene; V was cut back by 8 bases and J by 0 bases. The CDR3 is made up of 13 amino acids. Looked up from germline, CDR1 is SGDLS and CDR2 is YYNGEE. The CDR3 coding sequence is TGTGCCAGTAGGACAGGGCTGAACACTGAAGCTTTCTTT. It specifies CASRTGLNTEAFF.

This clonotype came up a few times. J is TRBJ2-1 and V is TRBV4-1; D is unclear. The V gene's germline CDR1 is MGHRA and CDR2 YSYEKL. Between the trimmed V and J ends, which lost 0 bases and 7 bases, there was a span of 13 bases. The CDR3 loop spans 15 amino acids. Written as DNA, the CDR3 is TGCGCCAGCAGCCAAGAACCCGGACCTTTGAATGAGCAGTTCTTC. Its translation: CASSQEPGPLNEQFF.

This clonotype has a handful of counts. This chain joins TRBV4-1 and TRBJ2-1; D uncertain. The CDR3 spans 15 residues. With 0 bases removed from V and 7 bases from J, the gap between germline ends came to 13 bases. Germline CDR1 reads MGHRA; CDR2 reads YSYEKL. CDR3: CASSQELGSVNEQFF. The CDR3 coding sequence is TGCGCCAGCAGCCAAGAACTCGGATCGGTGAATGAGCAGTTCTTC.

The chain has TRBV7-2 and TRBJ2-7, with a tentative D call TRBD1 (5 bases). The V end lost 1 base, the J end lost 2 bases, and 15 bases lay between the germline ends. Per the germline V gene, CDR1 is SGHTA and CDR2 is FQGNSA. The CDR3 contains 16 residues. The CDR3 loop is CASSLEKQAGTYEQYF. The DNA of the CDR3 is TGTGCCAGCAGCTTAGAGAAGCAAGCAGGGACCTACGAGCAGTACTTC.

This clonotype was recorded a few times. The chain joins TRBV29-1 to TRBJ1-6; D remains ambiguous. CDR1 and CDR2 (germline): SQVTM, ANQGSEA. The CDR3 sequence is 15 residues long. The ends were cut back, 0 bases at V and 2 bases at J, with 8 bases in the middle. CDR3 sequence reads: CSVEDLQPYNSPLHF. In nucleotides, the CDR3 is TGCAGCGTTGAAGATCTACAGCCCTATAATTCACCCCTCCACTTT.

This clonotype was seen a few times. With a much larger clone just one base away, this may be a read error. V usage is TRBV7-6 and J usage is TRBJ1-1; D is unresolved. The length of the CDR3 is 12 residues. Per the germline V gene, CDR1 is SGHVS and CDR2 is FNYEAQ. The germline V and J ends were trimmed by 1 base and 6 bases, with 6 bases remaining between them. The CDR3 sequence: CASSLEGSEAFF. The DNA for the CDR3 is TGTGCCAGCAGCTTAGAGGGCTCTGAAGCTTTCTTT.

The CDR3 region has the DNA TGTGCCAGCAGCTCGGTGGCAGGGGGCTCCTACAATGAGCAGTTCTTC. This translates into CASSSVAGGSYNEQFF. The V call is TRBV5-4, the J call TRBJ2-1; 7 bases fit TRBD1. The V segment lost 3 bases and the J segment 0 bases; nucleotides outside the gene matches: 6. In germline, CDR1 is SGHNT, CDR2 YYREEE (reference sequence). This CDR3 has 16 residues.

The V gene is TRBV7-9, the J gene TRBJ2-2, with TRBD2 matching 7 bases. The CDR3 spans 14 residues. Trimming removed 5 bases from V and 6 bases from J; junction bases left unmatched: 6. Germline CDR1 is SEHNR and CDR2 is FQNEAQ (reference sequence). CDR3 DNA sequence: TGTGCCAGCAGCCCCGGACTAGGGTCCGGGGAGCTGTTTTTT. Its protein product is CASSPGLGSGELFF.

The chain is built from TRBV7-2 and TRBJ2-2; D is uncertain. V lost 4 bases and J 6 bases, leaving 6 bases between the germline ends. The CDR3 contains 12 residues. Germline CDR1 reads SGHTA; CDR2 reads FQGNSA. CDR3 DNA sequence: TGTGCCAGCAGCTCTTTTCCCGGGGAGCTGTTTTTT. Translation: CASSSFPGELFF.

This clonotype was found a few times. V gene TRBV15 combines with J gene TRBJ1-6, with 7 bases identical to TRBD1. J gave up 7 bases and V 3 bases, and 0 bases lay outside the gene matches. The CDR3 is made up of 13 amino acids. The germline CDR1 and CDR2 sequences are LNHNV and YYDKDF (reference sequence). In DNA, the CDR3 is TGTGCCACCAGCAGGGACAGGAATTCACCCCTCCACTTT. Its translation: CATSRDRNSPLHF.